This is a list of T cell receptor beta chains from one sample in a study of blood T cell repertoires in COVID-19. Produced via immunoSEQ multiplex PCR; TCRdb's table is partial and in-frame only. In the table there are more than 350,000 clones, around 87% of which are singletons. What was sequenced was peripheral blood. The receptor source for this set is a woman aged 25 to 39 with COVID-19, enrolled during active disease. Each CDR3 is given without its conserved first and last residue.

CDR3 | V
ASSLPGQGNAEAF | TRBV28
ASSPWGLAGESNEQF | TRBV28
ASSSSGRGTDTQY | TRBV5-4
ASSLPTIPSLH | TRBV7-2
ASSLGRSAGNTIY | TRBV11-2
ASSETATDTQY | TRBV2
AGSSGTIQY | TRBV30
ASSERGRASNEQY | TRBV6-1
ASSQGLAGDLSSYNEQF | TRBV3-1/TRBV3-2
ASSYLASSGMMETQY | TRBV6-2/TRBV6-3
ASRVTGAAYNSPLH | TRBV28
APGGGPPATDTQY | TRBV5-4
AWTPGVNQPQH | TRBV30
ASSEVAVQETQY | TRBV25-1
AISESIGDNEQF | TRBV10-3
ASSRLGLAGKETQY | TRBV27
ASSKSGAPTDTQY | TRBV2
ASSSGGWGELF | TRBV6-5
ASSLSGQGGSPLH | TRBV27
AISESGTGLRPQH | TRBV10-3
ASSLRSLNTGELF | TRBV7-8
ASSQDLGAGRTYEQY | TRBV4-1
ASGTGDTQY | TRBV2
ASMEAGVETQY | TRBV12-3/TRBV12-4
ASSQDPASGETQY | TRBV4-2
ASSSPPVFREDNQPQH | TRBV6-2/TRBV6-3
ATSLRKGQGNSPLH | TRBV24-1
AWSVGGLSYNEQF | TRBV30
ATGVSSYEQY | TRBV16
ASRVTGGTTEAF | TRBV6-5
ASSLSREGYNEQF | TRBV7-2
ASSTQGQGIFTDTQY | TRBV19
ASTGLTYEQY | TRBV7-9
ACSQAFGRASYEQY | TRBV30
ASSTPGLAQETQY | TRBV11-2
ASSAEASGNTDTQY | TRBV6-4
ASSRSNEKLF | TRBV6-6
ASSLEAGNIQY | TRBV18
ASSDPQGADTGELF | TRBV6-1
ASQGAATNEKLF | TRBV10-2
ASSPGLAGTSEQF | TRBV2
ASSLAREQETQY | TRBV5-6
ASRVDRATEAF | TRBV10-2
ASSTATPGTGHSYEQY | TRBV27
ASSYRQGGSTGELF | TRBV6-5
ASSDPGGLNTQY | TRBV2
ASSQDPSGTIDEQF | TRBV3-1/TRBV3-2
ASSLSSGSSYNEQF | TRBV7-2